This TCR beta chain was sequenced in a study of T cells in Graves' hyperthyroidism and ophthalmopathy. Study details: Peripheral blood was taken when the disease was first diagnosed, before any treatment began.

Deletions cut 5 bases from V and 4 bases from J, with 15 bases between. Germline V gene sequence: CDR1 SGHTA, CDR2 FQGNSA. The CDR3 is 14 residues long. RNA transcripts served as the template for amplifying TCR beta CDR3 regions. The HTBI primer set was used in a first-round RT-PCR of the TCR CDR3. One entry per CDR3 protein results from TCRdb running MiXCR on the multiplex PCR reads. The sample has approximately 370,000 distinct CDR3 sequences, approximately 18% seen once. This clonotype was found a few times. Lactation, pregnancy, other autoimmune disease or uncontrolled infection excluded patients. The TCR comes from a woman aged 25 to 45 with Graves' hyperthyroidism that later progressed to Graves' ophthalmopathy. The sample consisted of blood. The rearrangement joins TRBV7-2 to TRBJ2-7, with a weak D call TRBD1 (6 bases). CDR3 nucleotides: TGTGCCAGCAGCCCTAGTAGGGGGATTTACGAGCAGTACTTC. It translates to CASSPSRGIYEQYF.